Listed below are T cell receptor beta chains from one sample, sequenced in a study of blood T cell repertoires in COVID-19. The repertoire was sequenced with immunoSEQ multiplex PCR; TCRdb's copy has only in-frame clones and lacks some. The sample contains roughly 400,000 clones, about nine tenths of which appear only once. Sequenced material: PBMCs or T cells enriched from blood (not recorded which). These receptors were collected from a young woman who had recovered from COVID-19. The CDR3 runs from the conserved cysteine through the conserved F or W. The order of the fields is CDR3 length, clone size, J gene, V gene, D gene, CDR3 protein, CDR3 DNA. D genes are given only for firm matches. A clone size is listed for some rows: how often the clone was seen (once, few, many), or a class if it is expanded.

16 . TRBJ1-4 TRBV19 . CASSISGRAGREKLFF TGTGCCAGTAGTATTTCCGGCCGGGCGGGTCGTGAAAAACTGTTTTTT
14 . TRBJ2-3 TRBV4-3 . CASSQGEYTDTQYF TGCGCCAGCAGCCAAGGCGAATACACAGATACGCAGTATTTT
15 . TRBJ2-7 TRBV6-5 TRBD1 CASRDWTGSSYEQYF TGTGCCAGCAGGGACTGGACAGGGAGCTCCTACGAGCAGTACTTC
16 . TRBJ1-3 TRBV11-2 . CASSQNPVRGGNTIYF TGTGCCAGCAGCCAGAACCCGGTCAGGGGAGGAAACACCATATATTTT
12 . TRBJ2-7 TRBV28 TRBD2 CASTNPGGREYF TGTGCCAGCACGAACCCGGGGGGGCGGGAGTACTTC
12 . TRBJ2-7 TRBV19 . CASSIGRYEQYF TGTGCCAGTAGTATTGGGCGCTACGAGCAGTACTTC
17 . TRBJ2-3 TRBV7-2 . CASSSKWTPTSTDTQYF TGTGCCAGCAGCTCGAAGTGGACTCCTACTAGCACAGATACGCAGTATTTT
13 . TRBJ1-2 TRBV6-1 . CASSEATNYGYTF TGTGCCAGCAGTGAAGCTACAAACTATGGCTACACCTTC
14 once TRBJ1-5 TRBV28 . CASRLTGMPQPQHF TGTGCCAGCAGATTAACAGGGATGCCTCAGCCCCAGCATTTT
13 . TRBJ1-1 TRBV10-3 . CAISELVSTEAFF TGTGCCATCAGTGAGTTAGTGAGCACTGAAGCTTTCTTT
13 . TRBJ1-5 TRBV15 . CATSRVGLSPQHF TGTGCCACCAGCAGAGTAGGACTTTCGCCCCAGCATTTT
13 . TRBJ1-5 TRBV5-8 . CASSTRGGQPQHF TGTGCCAGCAGCACGCGGGGGGGTCAGCCCCAGCATTTT
15 . TRBJ2-1 TRBV24-1 TRBD2 CATSDTGTSVNEQFF TGTGCCACCAGTGACACCGGGACTAGTGTGAATGAGCAGTTCTTC
14 . TRBJ1-2 TRBV5-6 TRBD1 CASSGRTGDYGYTF TGTGCCAGCAGCGGAAGGACAGGCGACTATGGCTACACCTTC
15 . TRBJ2-7 TRBV19 . CASSMIADPGDEQYF TGTGCCAGTAGTATGATCGCCGACCCCGGGGACGAGCAGTACTTC
16 . TRBJ2-5 TRBV7-2 . CASSSPGRDIGETQYF TGTGCCAGCAGCTCCCCAGGACGGGATATTGGGGAGACCCAGTACTTC
13 . TRBJ2-3 TRBV6-5 . CASRRTVTDTQYF TGTGCCAGCAGGAGGACAGTCACAGATACGCAGTATTTT
16 . TRBJ1-2 TRBV5-1 . CASSLDGTTGVYGYTF TGCGCCAGCAGCTTGGACGGAACTACAGGAGTCTATGGCTACACCTTC
11 . TRBJ1-5 TRBV6-5 . CASRTYQPQHF TGTGCCAGCAGGACTTATCAGCCCCAGCATTTT
14 . TRBJ1-2 TRBV27 . CASRVGGAGYGYTF TGTGCCAGCAGAGTAGGGGGGGCCGGCTATGGCTACACCTTC
16 . TRBJ2-7 TRBV5-1 TRBD1 CASSTNPGQGAYEQYF TGCGCCAGCAGCACCAACCCGGGACAGGGCGCCTACGAGCAGTACTTC
16 . TRBJ2-7 TRBV18 TRBD1 CASSPQGQGVSYEQYF TGTGCCAGCTCACCACAAGGACAGGGGGTCTCCTACGAGCAGTACTTC
14 . TRBJ2-7 TRBV6-6 TRBD1 CASSFDRGTYEQYF TGTGCCAGCAGTTTCGACAGGGGAACCTACGAGCAGTACTTC
13 . TRBJ2-7 TRBV30 TRBD1 CASTTGTTYEQYF TGTGCCTCAACGACAGGGACAACCTACGAGCAGTACTTC
13 . TRBJ2-5 TRBV11-2 . CASSLVPLETQYF TGTGCCAGCAGCTTAGTTCCACTCGAGACCCAGTACTTC
16 . TRBJ2-3 TRBV3-1/TRBV3-2 . CASSQRGGTFTDTQYF TGTGCCAGCAGCCAAAGGGGGGGGACTTTCACAGATACGCAGTATTTT